This T cell receptor beta chain was obtained from a study of shared clonotypes between healthy human individuals. Regarding the study as a whole: A generally larger estimated richness was seen in naive subsets than in memory subsets.

Regarding this clone: Antigen unknown.

Profiled with immunoSEQ multiplex PCR; TCRdb holds only in-frame clones, not every one. The top ten clones hold 0.52% of a sample with more than 1 million clones, approximately 80% of them seen once. Researchers partitioned CD4+ cells into CD45RA+ naive and CD45RA-negative memory subsets. Germline V gives CDR1 MGHRA, CDR2 YSYEKL. The CDR3 covers 15 residues. The ends lost 4 bases at V and 2 bases at J; junction bases unmatched: 7. The V call is TRBV4-1, the J call TRBJ1-2; TRBD1 aligns across 7 bases. The specimen sequenced was memory CD4+ T cells from PBMCs. Sample subset: CD45RA-negative fraction. The receptor was isolated from a man aged 18 to 29 in good health. Some clones in this sample may be carry-over from other donors' samples. For the CDR3, the DNA is TGCGCCAGCAGCCGGACCCCGGGACAGAACTATGGCTACACCTTC. It encodes CASSRTPGQNYGYTF.